Presented here are 2 T cell receptor beta chains from one specimen sequenced in a study of cytomegalovirus exposure and HLA in healthy donors. This table comes from immunoSEQ multiplex PCR, and its TCRdb copy is limited to in-frame clones, with some not included. Of roughly 330,000 clones listed, about nine tenths are singletons. The sequencing sample was made of PBMCs. These TCRs come from a woman aged 30 to 39 in good health and CMV-seropositive.

The CDR3 protein is CASSLGAGGPLTGELFF. In DNA, the CDR3 is TGTGCCAGCAGCTTAGGGGCGGGAGGGCCGTTGACCGGGGAGCTGTTTTTT. J is TRBJ2-2 and V is TRBV13, with 9 bases matching TRBD2. CDR3 size: 17 residues. Looked up from germline, CDR1 is PRHDT and CDR2 is FYEKMQ (reference sequence). The V and J ends lost 0 bases and 5 bases, in that order; junction bases with no gene match: 7.

This clone was seen only a few times. The chain employs TRBV2 and TRBJ2-5; D perhaps matches TRBD1 (5 bases). V was shortened by 4 bases and J by 5 bases, with 8 bases between the two germline ends. Germline-derived CDR1 and CDR2 are SNHLY and FYNNEI. This CDR3 comprises 12 residues. For the CDR3, the DNA is TGTGCCAGCAGTGCAGGGTGGGAGACCCAGTACTTC. Translation gives CASSAGWETQYF.